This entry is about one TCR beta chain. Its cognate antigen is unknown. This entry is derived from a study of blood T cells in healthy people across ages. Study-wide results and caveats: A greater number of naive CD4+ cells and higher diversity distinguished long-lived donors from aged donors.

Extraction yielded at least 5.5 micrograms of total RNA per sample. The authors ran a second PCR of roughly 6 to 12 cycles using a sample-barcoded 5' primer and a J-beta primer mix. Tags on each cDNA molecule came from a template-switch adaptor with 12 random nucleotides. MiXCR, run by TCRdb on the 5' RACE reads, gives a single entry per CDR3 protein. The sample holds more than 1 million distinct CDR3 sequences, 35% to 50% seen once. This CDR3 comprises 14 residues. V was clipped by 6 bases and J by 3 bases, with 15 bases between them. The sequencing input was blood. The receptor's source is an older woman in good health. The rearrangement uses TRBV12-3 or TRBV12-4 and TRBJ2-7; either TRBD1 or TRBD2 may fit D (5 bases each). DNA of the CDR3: TGTGCCAGCAGGGGGAACGGGGCACACTACGAGCAGTACTTC. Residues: CASRGNGAHYEQYF.